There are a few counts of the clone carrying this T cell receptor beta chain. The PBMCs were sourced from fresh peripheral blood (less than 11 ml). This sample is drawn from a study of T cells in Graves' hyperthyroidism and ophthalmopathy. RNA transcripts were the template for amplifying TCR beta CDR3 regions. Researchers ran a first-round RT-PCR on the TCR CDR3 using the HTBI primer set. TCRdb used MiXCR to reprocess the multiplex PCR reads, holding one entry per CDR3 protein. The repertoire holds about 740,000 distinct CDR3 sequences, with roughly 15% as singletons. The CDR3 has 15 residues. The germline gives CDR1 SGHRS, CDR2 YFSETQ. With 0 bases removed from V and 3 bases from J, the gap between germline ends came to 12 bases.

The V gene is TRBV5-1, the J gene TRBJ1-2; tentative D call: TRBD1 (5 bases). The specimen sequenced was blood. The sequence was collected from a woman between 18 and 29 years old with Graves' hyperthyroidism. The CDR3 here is CASSLGIGGDYGYTF. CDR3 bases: TGCGCCAGCAGCTTGGGAATCGGGGGGGACTATGGCTACACCTTC. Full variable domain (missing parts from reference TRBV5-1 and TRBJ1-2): KAGVTQTPRYLIKTRGQQVTLSCSPISGHRSVSWYQQTPGQGLQFLFEYFSETQRNKGNFPGRFSGRQFSNSRSEMNVSTLELGDSALYLCASSLGIGGDYGYTFGSGTRLTVV.